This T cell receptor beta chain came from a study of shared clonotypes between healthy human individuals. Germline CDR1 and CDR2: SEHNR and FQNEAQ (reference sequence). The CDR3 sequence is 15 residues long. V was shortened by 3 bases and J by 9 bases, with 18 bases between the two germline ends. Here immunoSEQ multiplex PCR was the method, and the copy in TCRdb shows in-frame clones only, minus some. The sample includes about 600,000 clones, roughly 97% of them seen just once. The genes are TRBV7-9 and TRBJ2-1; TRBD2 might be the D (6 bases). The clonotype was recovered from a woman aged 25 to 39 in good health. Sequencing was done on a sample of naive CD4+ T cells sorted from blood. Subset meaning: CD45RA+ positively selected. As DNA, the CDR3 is TGTGCCAGCAGCTTTAATAGCGGAGGTGGGAGTGAGCAGTTCTTC. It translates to CASSFNSGGGSEQFF.